These 19 T cell receptor beta chains were all obtained from the same sample, sequenced in a study of monozygotic twins with inflammatory bowel disease (dated by TCRdb to the late 2010s). Library preparation was by 5' RACE. Sequenced on an Illumina HiSeq 2500. The reads went through TCRdb reprocessing, and each CDR3 protein sequence gets one entry with no DNA. The sample table includes approximately 400,000 distinct CDR3 sequences. Jointly, the top ten make up 2% to 3% of the sample. Sequencing was performed on blood. Source of these receptors: a human donor with ulcerative colitis or Crohn's disease, or a healthy co-twin of an affected twin (not recorded which).

The chain carries TRBV4-1 and TRBJ2-2. CDR1 is MGHRA, CDR2 YSYEKL, per germline. This CDR3 is 15 amino acids long. CDR3 loop: CASSQVGQNTGELFF.

The rearrangement links TRBV19 to TRBJ1-5; lacking DNA, the TRBD1 call made by TCRdb goes unchecked. CDR3 size: 12 residues. Germline CDR1 reads LNHDA; CDR2 reads SQIVND (reference sequence). CDR3 residues: CASSPAGGPQHF.

The chain has TRBV6-6 and TRBJ1-1; as DNA is missing, the TRBD1 call by TCRdb cannot be tested. Germline CDR1 and CDR2: MNHNY and SVGAGI (reference sequence). CDR3 size: 14 residues. CDR3 sequence: CASSYLTGGTEAFF.

The V gene is TRBV16, the J gene TRBJ1-1; no DNA is available, so the TRBD1 call from TCRdb remains unchecked. CDR3 length: 12 amino acids. Germline V gives CDR1 KGHSY, CDR2 FQNENV. The CDR3 sequence: CASSQTGVGAFF.

This rearrangement joins TRBV20-1 to TRBJ2-5; the D call of TRBD1 rests on TCRdb alone, since no DNA is present to check it. The CDR3 sequence is 12 residues long. CDR1 is DFQATT, CDR2 SNEGSKA, per germline (reference sequence). The CDR3 region is CSARRGQETQYF.

CDR3 sequence: CASSQRAGAPLFF. The chain joins TRBV7-2 to TRBJ2-2; absent DNA, TCRdb's TRBD2 call cannot be checked. Germline CDR1 is SGHTA and CDR2 is FQGNSA. This CDR3 spans 13 amino acids.

The J gene is TRBJ2-1, the V gene TRBV21-1. TRBV21-1 is flagged as a pseudogene. This CDR3 comprises 18 residues. The chain's CDR3 is CASSKATGRKISYNEQFF.

The rearrangement uses TRBV29-1 and TRBJ2-7; TCRdb's assignment of TRBD1 cannot be checked, as there is no DNA. The V gene's germline CDR1 is SQVTM and CDR2 ANQGSEA. CDR3 length equals 11 residues. The CDR3 spells CSVGLTGEQYF.

V gene TRBV12-3 or TRBV12-4 combines with J gene TRBJ1-2. This CDR3 has 12 residues. The CDR3: CASSLLNYGYTF.

This sequence joins TRBV18 and TRBJ1-2; TCRdb's D call of TRBD1 is untestable without DNA. The CDR3 runs 19 residues. CDR1 is KGHSH and CDR2 is LQKENI in the germline V gene. CDR3 in amino acids: CASSPYAIGGTTLNYGYTF. Based on the CDR3 plus reference TRBV18 and TRBJ1-2, the full variable domain is NAGVMQNPRHLVRRRGQEARLRCSPMKGHSHVYWYRQLPEEGLKFMVYLQKENIIDESGMPKERFSAEFPKEGPSILRIQQVVRGDSAAYFCASSPYAIGGTTLNYGYTFGSGTRLTVV.

The chain employs TRBV30 and TRBJ2-3; TCRdb gives TRBD1 as the D gene, but with no DNA this cannot be confirmed. Per the germline V gene, CDR1 is GTSNPN and CDR2 is SVGIG (reference sequence). This CDR3 comprises 16 residues. This CDR3 is CACSSGGHPSTDTQYF. The variable domain in full, completed from reference TRBV30 and TRBJ2-3, reads SQTIHQWPATLVQPVGSPLSLECTVEGTSNPNLYWYRQAAGRGLQLLFYSVGIGQISSEVPQNLSASRPQDRQFILSSKKLLLSDSGFYLCACSSGGHPSTDTQYFGPGTRLTVL.

The rearrangement uses TRBV28 and TRBJ2-7; TCRdb's D call of TRBD1 is untestable without DNA. This CDR3 spans 14 amino acids. Germline V gives CDR1 MDHEN, CDR2 SYDVKM. CDR3 region: CASRVQGPIYEQYF. Full variable domain (remainder filled in from reference TRBV28 and TRBJ2-7): DVKVTQSSRYLVKRTGEKVFLECVQDMDHENMFWYRQDPGLGLRLIYFSYDVKMKEKGDIPEGYSVSREKKERFSLILESASTNQTSMYLCASRVQGPIYEQYFGPGTRLTVT.

The rearrangement uses TRBV5-1 and TRBJ2-1. CDR3 length: 14 amino acids. Germline loops: CDR1 SGHRS, CDR2 YFSETQ. The CDR3 loop is CASSFVGVPNEQFF.

This chain joins TRBV10-3 and TRBJ1-6. Germline V gene sequence: CDR1 ENHRY, CDR2 SYGVKD. CDR3 length: 15 amino acids. CDR3 sequence reads: CAISERGGDNSPLHF.

This chain connects TRBV7-2 to TRBJ2-7; there is no DNA to check the TCRdb D call of TRBD1. From germline, CDR1 is SGHTA and CDR2 FQGNSA. The CDR3 loop spans 15 amino acids. Here the CDR3 reads CASRSPVSSAYEQYF. The variable domain in full, completed from reference TRBV7-2 and TRBJ2-7, reads GAGVSQSPSNKVTEKGKDVELRCDPISGHTALYWYRQSLGQGLEFLIYFQGNSAPDKSGLPSDRFSAERTGGSVSTLTIQRTQQEDSAVYLCASRSPVSSAYEQYFGPGTRLTVT.

The CDR3 sequence: CASSLETGANQPQHF. The V call is TRBV5-1, the J call TRBJ1-5; lacking DNA, the TRBD1 call made by TCRdb goes unchecked. Germline CDR1 reads SGHRS; CDR2 reads YFSETQ. The CDR3 is made up of 15 amino acids. The full variable domain, with the rest looked up from reference TRBV5-1 and TRBJ1-5, is KAGVTQTPRYLIKTRGQQVTLSCSPISGHRSVSWYQQTPGQGLQFLFEYFSETQRNKGNFPGRFSGRQFSNSRSEMNVSTLELGDSALYLCASSLETGANQPQHFGDGTRLSIL.

The gene calls are TRBV6-1 and TRBJ2-5; TCRdb's D call of TRBD2 is untestable without DNA. The CDR3 sequence is 15 residues long. Per germline, CDR1 MNHNS and CDR2 SASEGT. This CDR3 is CASSGGRARGETQYF.

V is TRBV7-3 and J is TRBJ2-5; TCRdb gives TRBD2 as the D gene, but with no DNA this cannot be confirmed. CDR1 is SGHTA, CDR2 FQGTGA, per germline. This CDR3 spans 15 amino acids. The CDR3 loop reads CASSLGLAGEGTQYF. Looking up the rest from reference TRBV7-3 and TRBJ2-5 gives the full variable domain: GAGVSQTPSNKVTEKGKYVELRCDPISGHTALYWYRQSLGQGPEFLIYFQGTGAADDSGLPNDRFFAVRPEGSVSTLKIQRTERGDSAVYLCASSLGLAGEGTQYFGPGTRLLVL.

This chain joins TRBV5-4 and TRBJ2-3. The CDR3 loop spans 12 amino acids. Germline lookup yields CDR1 SGHNT and CDR2 YYREEE (reference sequence). CDR3 in amino acids: CASSVDGDTQYF.